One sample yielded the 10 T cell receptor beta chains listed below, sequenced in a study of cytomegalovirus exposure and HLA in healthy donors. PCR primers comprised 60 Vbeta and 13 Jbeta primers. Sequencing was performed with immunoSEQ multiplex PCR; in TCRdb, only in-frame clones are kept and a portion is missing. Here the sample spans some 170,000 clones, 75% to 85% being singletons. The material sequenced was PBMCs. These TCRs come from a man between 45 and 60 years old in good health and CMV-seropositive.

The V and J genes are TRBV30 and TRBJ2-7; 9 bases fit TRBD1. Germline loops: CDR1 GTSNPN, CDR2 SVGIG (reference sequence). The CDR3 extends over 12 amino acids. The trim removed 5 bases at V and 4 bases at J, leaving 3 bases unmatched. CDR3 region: CAWGQGRYEQYF. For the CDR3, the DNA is TGTGCCTGGGGACAGGGGAGATACGAGCAGTACTTC. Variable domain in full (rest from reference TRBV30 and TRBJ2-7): SQTIHQWPATLVQPVGSPLSLECTVEGTSNPNLYWYRQAAGRGLQLLFYSVGIGQISSEVPQNLSASRPQDRQFILSSKKLLLSDSGFYLCAWGQGRYEQYFGPGTRLTVT.

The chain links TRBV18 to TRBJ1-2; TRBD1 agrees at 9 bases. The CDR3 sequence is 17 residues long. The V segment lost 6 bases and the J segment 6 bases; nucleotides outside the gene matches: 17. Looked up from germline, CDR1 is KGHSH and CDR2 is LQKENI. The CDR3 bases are TGTGCCAGCTCCCCATCCCTGGACAGGGGAGGCCTCAATGGCTACACCTTC. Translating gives CASSPSLDRGGLNGYTF.

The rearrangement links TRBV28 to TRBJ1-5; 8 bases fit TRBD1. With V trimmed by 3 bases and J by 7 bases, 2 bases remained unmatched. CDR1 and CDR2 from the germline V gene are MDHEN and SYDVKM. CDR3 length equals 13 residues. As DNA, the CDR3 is TGTGCCAGCAGTTTCAGGGGGCAACAGCCCCAGCATTTT. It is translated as CASSFRGQQPQHF.

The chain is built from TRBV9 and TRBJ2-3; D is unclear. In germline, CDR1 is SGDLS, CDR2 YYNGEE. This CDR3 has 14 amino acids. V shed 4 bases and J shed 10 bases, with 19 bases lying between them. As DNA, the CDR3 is TGTGCCAGCAGCCCAACAGTTCCGGCCCAGGCGCAGTATTTT. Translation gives CASSPTVPAQAQYF.

The CDR3 sequence is CASSGGASGSTDTQYF. The CDR3 DNA follows: TGTGCCAGCAGCGGCGGGGCTAGCGGGAGCACAGATACGCAGTATTTT. The chain employs TRBV7-2 and TRBJ2-3; 8 nucleotides line up with TRBD2. The junction had 7 bases not matched to a gene; V was cut back by 5 bases and J by 0 bases. The germline gives CDR1 SGHTA, CDR2 FQGNSA. This CDR3 is 16 amino acids long.

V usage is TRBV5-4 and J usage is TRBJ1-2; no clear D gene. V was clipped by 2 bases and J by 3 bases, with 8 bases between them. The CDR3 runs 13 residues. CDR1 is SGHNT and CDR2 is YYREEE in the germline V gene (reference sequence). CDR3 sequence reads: CASSLQSYYGYTF. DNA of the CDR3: TGTGCCAGCAGCTTACAGTCTTACTATGGCTACACCTTC. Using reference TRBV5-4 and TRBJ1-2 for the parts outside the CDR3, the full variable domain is ETGVTQSPTHLIKTRGQQVTLRCSSQSGHNTVSWYQQALGQGPQFIFQYYREEENGRGNFPPRFSGLQFPNYSSELNVNALELDDSALYLCASSLQSYYGYTFGSGTRLTVV.

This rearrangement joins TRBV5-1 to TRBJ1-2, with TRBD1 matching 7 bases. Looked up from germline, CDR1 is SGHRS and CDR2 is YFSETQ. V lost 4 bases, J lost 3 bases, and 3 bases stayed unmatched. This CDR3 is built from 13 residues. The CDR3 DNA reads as TGCGCCAGCAGCACAGACAGGGACTATGGCTACACCTTC. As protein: CASSTDRDYGYTF.

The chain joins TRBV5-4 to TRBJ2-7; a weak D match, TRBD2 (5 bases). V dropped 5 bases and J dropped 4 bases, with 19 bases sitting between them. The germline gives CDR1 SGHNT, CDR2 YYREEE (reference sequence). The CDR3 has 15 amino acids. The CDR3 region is CASSSTKEGSYEQYF. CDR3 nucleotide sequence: TGTGCCAGCAGTTCAACAAAAGAGGGCTCGTACGAGCAGTACTTC.

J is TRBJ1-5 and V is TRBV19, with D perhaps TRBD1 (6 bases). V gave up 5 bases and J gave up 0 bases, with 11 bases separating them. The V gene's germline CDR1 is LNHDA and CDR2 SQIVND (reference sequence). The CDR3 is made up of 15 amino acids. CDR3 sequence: CASSGQGISNQPQHF. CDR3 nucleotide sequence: TGTGCCAGTAGTGGCCAGGGGATTAGCAATCAGCCCCAGCATTTT.

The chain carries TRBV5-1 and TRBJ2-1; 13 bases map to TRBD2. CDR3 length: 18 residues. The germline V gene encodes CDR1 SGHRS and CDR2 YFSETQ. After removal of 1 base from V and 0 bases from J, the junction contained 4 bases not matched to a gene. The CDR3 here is CASSLLGTSGNSYNEQFF. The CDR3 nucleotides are TGCGCCAGCAGCTTGCTTGGGACTAGCGGGAACTCCTACAATGAGCAGTTCTTC.